The sequence of this T cell receptor beta chain was determined in a study of yellow fever vaccine responses in identical twins (dated by TCRdb to between 2017 and 2018). Context from the whole study: In identical twins, the study followed T cell clones that responded to the vaccine with precision.

Notes on this clonotype: Its antigen is not yet known. No much larger clone is present one base from it, and per-base qualities are unavailable.

Summary of the overall study and its limitations: According to the authors, in identical twins the way T cells responded to vaccination appeared partly convergent and partly personalized.

The method behind the library was RT-PCR. Sequencing relied on an Illumina HiSeq 2500. TCRdb reran the public reads through fastp at Q25 and MiXCR, keeping productive beta chains. When rows share a CDR3 protein, they turn into one entry using the most common DNA and genes. For this sample the table gives 20,000 or so distinct CDR3 sequences, of which roughly 78% were detected only once. The ten largest clones capture 2% to 2.5% of the sample. Sequenced here: T cells from blood (PBMCs), unsorted or a sorted subset (not recorded which), sampled before or after yellow fever vaccination (not recorded which). The TCR was taken from a woman aged 18-30 years who received the yellow fever vaccine. Donor details come from another sample of the same person, matched by shared clones.

In nucleotides, the sequence is TGCGCCAGCAGCCACCGGACTAGCGACTCAGATACGCAGTATTTT. Its amino acids are CASSHRTSDSDTQYF. The rearranged segments are TRBV4-3 and TRBJ2-3, with TRBD2 matching 9 junction bases. The CDR3 covers 15 residues, taking in both the cysteine and the phenylalanine. Only the CDR3 DNA is retained, 45 bases long and in frame from the first base. The germline V gene provides CDR1 LGHNA and CDR2 YSLEER. Relative to germline, V is missing 3 bases and J is missing 4 bases, with 5 bases of the junction outside any gene match.